The entry below gives a single T cell receptor beta chain sequence along with its context. Its antigen is not yet known. The read terminates 3 residues before the CDR3 end, so the remaining end is supplied by the germline J gene. The data were obtained in a study of T cells in women clearing cervical HPV infection (dated 2018 in TCRdb). Regarding the study in general: The cases were 25 to 30 women with histologically confirmed HPV16-related CIN3 or worse, and 2 of these cases were invasive cancers. Cases and controls were matched on year of sample collection and on age within five years. The parent cohort enrolled about 9,900 women aged 18 or older in Guanacaste, Costa Rica, in about 1993 to 1994 and followed the women for less than eight years. HLA typing was available for only a few women, so HLA type could not be excluded as a confounder. Among cases, blood sampling occurred a median of about 150 days after lesion detection, with an interquartile range of roughly 90 to 200 days. The exploratory proof-of-principle case-control study was nested within the Guanacaste HPV Natural History Study in Costa Rica and compared TCR repertoires across cervical HPV16 outcomes. Five blinded duplicates per group were added as quality controls, so that 60 or so samples were obtained: 50 or so participants and about 10 replicates. Controls were 20 to 30 women whose single incident HPV16 infection cleared within 12 months without precancer or cancer developing. Blood from cases was collected at the visit at which the lesion was first identified, whereas blood from controls was collected once infection was no longer detected. Cases had a median age of almost 35 years compared with 38 for controls, and baseline characteristics showed no significant differences between the groups. The research as a whole found: Because T-cell numbers per sample were unknown, differences in richness could reflect varying T-cell content rather than repertoire biology. TRBV6-7 relative abundance was lower in cases than in controls (about 0.099% versus 0.17%; Bonferroni P = 0.0008). CIN3+ cases had significantly higher TCR repertoire richness than controls across sequencing depths, but evenness did not differ between the groups. Random forest classifiers that combined richness and V gene abundances separated cases from controls with an estimated AUC of 0.8 to 0.9. The cross-sectional design could not show whether the associations came before the infection or were a result of it, and neither effector/memory subsets nor HPV-specific T cells were isolated.

Using the immunoSEQ assay, multiplex PCR amplified TCR beta CDR3 regions from an average of approximately 1,200 ng of genomic DNA per sample. To correct primer bias, the assay used a complete synthetic TCR repertoire to set an amplification baseline. The amplicons were sequenced using the Illumina platform. As for how the authors treated the data: Error correction of the sequences involved clustering with frequency ratios plus a modified nearest-neighbor algorithm, after which the sequences were analyzed in the immunoSEQ Analyzer using IMGT gene definitions. At each rarefaction depth, TCR richness and evenness were averaged across 20 rarefaction repeats, and samples with fewer sequences than that depth were excluded. Wilcoxon rank sum tests with FDR correction were used to compare V, D and J gene relative abundances between the groups. For the blinded duplicates, the intraclass correlation was 95.6% for TCR richness and averaged about 81% across roughly 69 gene segments. Here the immuneACCESS table is served through TCRdb, limited to in-frame sequences with V and J called. Missing clones are a known gap in these copies; in checked studies unresolved V genes cover under half, and the rest lacks a known reason. That table furnishes V, J and clone size, whereas the DNA furnished D and trimming. The sample table includes some 40,000 clones. The top ten hold around 7% of the sample.

From a lookup of the germline V gene, CDR1 and CDR2 are SGHTA and FQGTGA. Cut back by 2 bases and 0 bases, the V and J ends lie 9 bases apart. Including cysteine and phenylalanine, the CDR3 has 15 amino acids. Only the CDR3 bases that were read are kept: 36 of them, in frame from base 1. Every participant had a single incident cervical HPV16 infection, and prevalent HPV16 infections were excluded. Cervical HPV DNA was detected by MY09/MY11 PCR and genotyped by dot-blot hybridization. Approximately 16 mL of heparinized blood were centrifuged, and the buffy coat was aliquoted, frozen at -30°C, then stored at -80°C. QIAGEN kits were used to extract genomic DNA from buffy coat specimens.

Sequenced: blood buffy coat. Recombination linked TRBV7-3 to TRBJ2-3; no D gene can be assigned with confidence. The sequence was collected from a woman aged 18-69 years with a cervical HPV16 infection that either progressed to CIN3+ or cleared (not recorded which). The CDR3 sequence is CASSLGGTSTDTQYF. The DNA read from the CDR3 is TGTGCCAGCAGCTTAGGTGGTACAAGCACAGATACG.